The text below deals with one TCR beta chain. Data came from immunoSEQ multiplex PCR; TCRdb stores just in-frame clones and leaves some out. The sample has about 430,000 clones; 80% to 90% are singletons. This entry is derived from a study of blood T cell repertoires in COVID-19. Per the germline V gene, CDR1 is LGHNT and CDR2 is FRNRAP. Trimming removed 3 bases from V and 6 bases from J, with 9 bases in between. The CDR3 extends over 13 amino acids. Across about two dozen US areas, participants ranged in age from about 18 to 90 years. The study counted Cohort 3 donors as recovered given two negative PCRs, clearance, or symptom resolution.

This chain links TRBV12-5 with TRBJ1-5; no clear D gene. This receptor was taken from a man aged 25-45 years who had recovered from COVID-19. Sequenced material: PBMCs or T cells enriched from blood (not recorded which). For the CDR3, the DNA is TGTGCTAGTGGTTTTAGCGCCCTTCAGCCCCAGCATTTT. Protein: CASGFSALQPQHF.